These 3 T cell receptor beta chains came from one sample sequenced in a study of blood T cell repertoires in COVID-19 (TCRdb year 2020). The library came from the immunoSEQ multiplex PCR assay. Here the immuneACCESS table is served through TCRdb, limited to in-frame sequences with V and J called. Missing clones are a known gap in these copies; in checked studies unresolved V genes cover under half, and the rest lacks a known reason. The sample includes about 80,000 clones, with roughly three quarters observed a single time. The top ten clonotypes cover 15% to 20% of the sample. The sample comprised peripheral blood. These receptors all stem from a man in his sixties or seventies with active or convalescent COVID-19.

The CDR3 here is CASSSRGQITGELFF. The DNA of the CDR3 is TGTGCCAGCAGCTCTCGAGGTCAGATAACCGGGGAGCTGTTTTTT. This chain joins TRBV5-6 and TRBJ2-2; unclear D gene. The ends were cut back, 3 bases at V and 5 bases at J, with 14 bases in the middle. This CDR3 region has 15 residues. Germline assignment: CDR1 SGHDT and CDR2 YYEEEE.

This chain uses TRBV30 with TRBJ1-2; 8 positions agree with TRBD1. V dropped 0 bases and J dropped 11; count of bases not matched to a gene: 8. Germline V gives CDR1 GTSNPN, CDR2 SVGIG (reference sequence). The length of the CDR3 is 13 residues. The CDR3 region is CAWSVMEQGVYTF. CDR3 coding DNA: TGTGCCTGGAGTGTTATGGAACAGGGGGTTTACACCTTC.

The V gene is TRBV19, the J gene TRBJ2-4, with a weak D call TRBD2 (6 bases). CDR1 and CDR2 (germline): LNHDA, SQIVND (reference sequence). The V and J ends lost 3 bases and 7 bases respectively, with 13 bases between them. CDR3 length: 14 amino acids. The CDR3 DNA reads as TGTGCCAGTAGTATTAATCAGGGAGGCAACATTCAGTACTTC. Its translation: CASSINQGGNIQYF.